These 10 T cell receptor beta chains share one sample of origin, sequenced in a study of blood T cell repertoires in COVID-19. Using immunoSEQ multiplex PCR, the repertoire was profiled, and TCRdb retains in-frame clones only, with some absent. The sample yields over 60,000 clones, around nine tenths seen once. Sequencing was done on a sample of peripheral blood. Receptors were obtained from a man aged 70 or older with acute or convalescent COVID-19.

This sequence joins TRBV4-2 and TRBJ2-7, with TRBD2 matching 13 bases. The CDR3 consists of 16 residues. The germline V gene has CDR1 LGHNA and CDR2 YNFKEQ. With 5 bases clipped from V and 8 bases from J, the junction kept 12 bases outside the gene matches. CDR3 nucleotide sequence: TGTGCCAGCAGCTACGACTCCGGGACTAGCGGGACCAAGCAGTACTTC. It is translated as CASSYDSGTSGTKQYF.

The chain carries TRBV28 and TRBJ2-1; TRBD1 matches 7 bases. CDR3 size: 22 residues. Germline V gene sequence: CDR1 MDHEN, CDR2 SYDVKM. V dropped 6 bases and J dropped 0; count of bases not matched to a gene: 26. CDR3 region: CASSSLQQTGTVPGSSYNEQFF. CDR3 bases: TGTGCCAGCAGCTCTCTCCAACAAACCGGGACAGTACCGGGTAGCTCCTACAATGAGCAGTTCTTC.

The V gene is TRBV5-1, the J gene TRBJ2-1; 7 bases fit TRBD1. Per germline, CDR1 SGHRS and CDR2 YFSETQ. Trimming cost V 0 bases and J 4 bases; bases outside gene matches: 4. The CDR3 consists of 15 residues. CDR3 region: CASSLEGGLYNEQFF. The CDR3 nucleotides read TGCGCCAGCAGCTTGGAAGGGGGCCTTTACAATGAGCAGTTCTTC.

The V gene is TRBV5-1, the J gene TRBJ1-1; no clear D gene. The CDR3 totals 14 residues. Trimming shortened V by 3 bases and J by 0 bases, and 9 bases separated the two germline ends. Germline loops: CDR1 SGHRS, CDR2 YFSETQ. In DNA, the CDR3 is TGCGCCAGCAGCTATGACACCCTGAACACTGAAGCTTTCTTT. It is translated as CASSYDTLNTEAFF.

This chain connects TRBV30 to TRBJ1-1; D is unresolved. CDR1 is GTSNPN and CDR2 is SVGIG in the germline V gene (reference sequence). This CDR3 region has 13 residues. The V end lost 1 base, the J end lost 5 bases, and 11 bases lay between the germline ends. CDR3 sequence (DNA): TGTGCCTGGAGTGGCAACCCGGGTACTGAAGCTTTCTTT. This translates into CAWSGNPGTEAFF.

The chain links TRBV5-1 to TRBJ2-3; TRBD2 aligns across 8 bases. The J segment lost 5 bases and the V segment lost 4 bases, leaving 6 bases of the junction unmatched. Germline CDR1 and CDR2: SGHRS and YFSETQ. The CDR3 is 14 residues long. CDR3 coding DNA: TGCGCCAGCAGCCCGGGGGGGCCGGGAGATACGCAGTATTTT. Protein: CASSPGGPGDTQYF.

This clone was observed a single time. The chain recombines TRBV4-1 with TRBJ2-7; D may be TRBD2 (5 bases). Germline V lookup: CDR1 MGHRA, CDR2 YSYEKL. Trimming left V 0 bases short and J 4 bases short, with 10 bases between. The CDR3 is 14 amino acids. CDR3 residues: CASSQESGRYEQYF. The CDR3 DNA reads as TGCGCCAGCAGCCAAGAATCGGGGAGATACGAGCAGTACTTC.

The CDR3 region is CATSDFGLAGRNEQFF. The CDR3 DNA follows: TGTGCCACCAGTGATTTTGGCCTAGCGGGCCGCAATGAGCAGTTCTTC. The rearrangement joins TRBV24-1 to TRBJ2-1; TRBD2 matches at 8 bases. The CDR3 runs to 16 residues. Germline CDR1 reads KGHDR; CDR2 reads SFDVKD. V shed 1 base, J shed 6 bases, and the junction held 7 bases outside the gene matches.

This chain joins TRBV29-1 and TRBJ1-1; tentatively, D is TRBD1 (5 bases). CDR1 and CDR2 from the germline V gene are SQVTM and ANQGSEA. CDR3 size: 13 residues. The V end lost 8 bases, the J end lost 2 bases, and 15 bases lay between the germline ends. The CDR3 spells CSSSDTRNTEAFF. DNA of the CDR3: TGCAGCTCCTCGGACACGAGAAACACTGAAGCTTTCTTT.

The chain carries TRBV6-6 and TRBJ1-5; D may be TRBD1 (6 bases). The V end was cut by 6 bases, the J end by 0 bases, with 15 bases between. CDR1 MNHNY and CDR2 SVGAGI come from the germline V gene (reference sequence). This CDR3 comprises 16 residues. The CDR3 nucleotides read TGTGCCAGCAGCCCACTACAGGGCGTTAGCAATCAGCCCCAGCATTTT. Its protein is CASSPLQGVSNQPQHF.